This T cell receptor (beta chain) was recovered during a study of T cell repertoires in cytomegalovirus infection. For the study at large: It can be stated that public TCR beta signatures indicated CMV infection as well as a matching HLA type.

General study findings and limits: CMV-specific HLA-C-restricted TCR beta clonotypes dominated the ex vivo response. Cumulative frequency (of public TCR beta family members) identified carriers of CMV plus the relevant HLA.

From the reads, TCRdb called clonotypes with MiXCR, one entry per CDR3 protein. The sample includes over 300,000 distinct CDR3 sequences, roughly 15% of them seen just once. The V gene end was trimmed by 1 base and the J gene end by 4 bases; junction bases not matched to a gene: 3. The CDR3 length is 14 residues. CDR1 and CDR2 from the germline V gene are DFQATT and SNEGSKA (reference sequence). A word on this clonotype: Its specificity is not known.

This TCR derives from a human donor in good health (CMV status not recorded). Some clones in this sample may be carry-over from other donors' samples. The sequencing sample was made of PBMCs. The chain has TRBV20-1 and TRBJ2-1; 8 positions match TRBD2. The CDR3 sequence is CSARGQRGYNEQFF. CDR3 nucleotide sequence: TGCAGTGCTAGAGGCCAGCGGGGGTACAATGAGCAGTTCTTC.